The sequence of this TCR beta chain was determined in a study of monozygotic twins with inflammatory bowel disease. CDR1 LGHDT and CDR2 YNNKEL come from the germline V gene (reference sequence). The CDR3 consists of 14 residues. TCRdb re-called the 5' RACE reads; one entry per CDR3 protein, DNA not given. Recorded for this sample: about 450,000 distinct CDR3 sequences. The chain carries TRBV3-1 and TRBJ2-4; the TRBD1 assignment by TCRdb is unverifiable without DNA. This clonotype originated in a human donor with ulcerative colitis or Crohn's disease, or a healthy co-twin of an affected twin (not recorded which). Sequenced: blood. The CDR3 region is CASSPTGSGDMQYF.